This is a list of T cell receptor beta chains from one sample in a study of T cells in Graves' hyperthyroidism and ophthalmopathy. TCRdb re-derived calls from the multiplex PCR reads in MiXCR, one entry per CDR3 protein. The table includes about 250,000 distinct CDR3 sequences, approximately 23% detected once. The sequenced sample consisted of blood. Source of these receptors: a woman in her thirties or forties with Graves' ophthalmopathy. The CDR3 runs from the conserved cysteine through the conserved F or W. D genes are given only for firm matches. Not all rows give a size; the values are once, few, many and, for expanded clones, a class.

>TRBJ1-1|many|TRBV27|.
CASMGQGYTEAFF
TGTGCCAGCATGGGGCAGGGGTACACTGAAGCTTTCTTT
>TRBJ2-5|.|TRBV6-5|TRBD1
CASSSRDRGQEETQYF
TGTGCCAGCAGTTCCAGGGACAGGGGGCAAGAAGAGACCCAGTACTTC
>TRBJ1-5|many|TRBV20-1|.
CSARDQGLGGQPQHF
TGCAGTGCTAGAGATCAGGGCCTGGGGGGTCAGCCCCAGCATTTT
>TRBJ1-5|.|TRBV7-2|.
CASSLANRESNQPQHF
TGTGCCAGCAGCTTAGCGAACAGGGAGTCCAATCAGCCCCAGCATTTT
>TRBJ2-7|.|TRBV27|TRBD2
CASSLRGRRTSETYEQYF
TGTGCCAGCAGTTTAAGGGGCCGTAGGACTAGCGAGACCTACGAGCAGTACTTC
>TRBJ2-2|many|TRBV28|.
CASSFRGRGPGELFF
TGTGCCAGCAGTTTCCGGGGGAGAGGGCCCGGGGAGCTGTTTTTT
>TRBJ2-5|many|TRBV20-1|TRBD2
CSARPPGLAQETQYF
TGCAGTGCTAGACCCCCGGGACTAGCTCAAGAGACCCAGTACTTC
>TRBJ1-1|many|TRBV28|.
CASSLGTSLSNTEAFF
TGTGCCAGCAGTTTAGGGACATCTCTCTCTAACACTGAAGCTTTCTTT
>TRBJ2-7|many|TRBV24-1|.
CATSDSRTASSEQYF
TGTGCCACCAGTGATTCTCGGACGGCCTCCTCCGAGCAGTACTTC
>TRBJ1-5|many|TRBV30|.
CAWSSGYGQPQHF
TGTGCCTGGAGCTCGGGTTATGGTCAGCCCCAGCATTTT
>TRBJ2-6|many|TRBV7-8|TRBD2
CASWGLAGTSSGANVLTF
TGTGCCAGCTGGGGACTAGCGGGTACCAGCTCTGGGGCCAACGTCCTGACTTTC
>TRBJ1-1|.|TRBV7-2|.
CASFPSGRTEAFF
TGTGCCAGCTTTCCCAGCGGTCGCACTGAAGCTTTCTTT
>TRBJ2-7|many|TRBV7-2|TRBD2
CASSLTSGNWRQYF
TGTGCCAGCAGCTTAACTAGCGGGAATTGGCGGCAGTACTTC
>TRBJ2-4|many|TRBV25-1|.
CASSGQGGYIQYF
TGTGCCAGCAGTGGTCAGGGGGGATACATTCAGTACTTC
>TRBJ2-7|.|TRBV7-2|.
CASTAGSPYEQYF
TGTGCCAGTACCGCGGGGAGCCCCTACGAGCAGTACTTC
>TRBJ2-2|.|TRBV5-1|.
CASSPANTGELFF
TGCGCCAGCAGCCCCGCGAACACCGGGGAGCTGTTTTTT
>TRBJ2-2|.|TRBV11-2|TRBD2
CASSSGTRSGNGELFF
TGTGCCAGCAGCTCGGGGACTAGGTCCGGAAACGGGGAGCTGTTTTTT
>TRBJ1-5|many|TRBV9|.
CASSVYGDSNQPQHF
TGTGCCAGCAGCGTATACGGGGATAGCAATCAGCCCCAGCATTTT
>TRBJ2-7|many|TRBV6-5|.
CASSYSPLREQYF
TGTGCCAGCAGTTACTCGCCTCTTCGGGAGCAGTACTTC
>TRBJ1-2|many|TRBV6-1|.
CASSQPGHLIYGYTF
TGTGCCAGCAGTCAGCCGGGACACCTTATCTATGGCTACACCTTC
>TRBJ1-1|many|TRBV6-5|.
CASRYMNTEAFF
TGTGCCAGCAGGTACATGAACACTGAAGCTTTCTTT
>TRBJ2-4|many|TRBV28|.
CASSPPGAKVNIQYF
TGTGCCAGCAGTCCCCCGGGGGCGAAGGTAAACATTCAGTACTTC
>TRBJ1-1|.|TRBV12-3/TRBV12-4|TRBD1
CASSTDRSTEAFF
TGTGCCAGCAGCACGGACAGGTCAACTGAAGCTTTCTTT
>TRBJ2-7|many|TRBV15|.
CATSGHSYEQYF
TGTGCCACCAGCGGCCACTCCTACGAGCAGTACTTC
>TRBJ1-1|.|TRBV20-1|.
CSARPQGNTEAFF
TGCAGTGCGCGACCACAGGGAAACACTGAAGCTTTCTTT
>TRBJ2-7|.|TRBV20-1|.
CSASRTNSYEQYF
TGCAGTGCCTCTAGGACTAACTCCTACGAGCAGTACTTC
>TRBJ1-1|.|TRBV6-2/TRBV6-3|TRBD1
CASRGQNVEAFF
TGTGCCAGCCGGGGACAGAACGTTGAAGCTTTCTTT
>TRBJ1-3|many|TRBV5-1|.
CASSPWTDSGNTIYF
TGCGCCAGCAGCCCTTGGACAGACTCTGGAAACACCATATATTTT
>TRBJ1-1|.|TRBV6-1|TRBD1
CASRDRFTEAFF
TGTGCCAGCCGGGACAGGTTTACTGAAGCTTTCTTT
>TRBJ2-7|.|TRBV2|TRBD1
CASRNPGQGVYEQYF
TGTGCCAGCAGGAACCCGGGACAGGGAGTCTACGAGCAGTACTTC
>TRBJ2-5|many|TRBV2|.
CASSGYEETQYF
TGTGCCAGCAGTGGTTACGAAGAGACCCAGTACTTC
>TRBJ2-7|.|TRBV6-1|TRBD1
CASSVRLPGQGATYEQYF
TGTGCCAGCAGTGTCAGGCTCCCGGGACAGGGGGCGACCTACGAGCAGTACTTC
>TRBJ1-1|many|TRBV19|.
CASSPATVNTEAFF
TGTGCCAGTAGCCCGGCGACGGTGAACACTGAAGCTTTCTTT
>TRBJ2-1|many|TRBV20-1|TRBD2
CSARVVLAGVFPNEQFF
TGCAGTGCTAGAGTGGTGCTAGCGGGCGTTTTTCCCAATGAGCAGTTCTTC
>TRBJ2-2|many|TRBV6-2/TRBV6-3|TRBD2
CASQRSGRYTGELFF
TGTGCCAGCCAACGTAGCGGGAGATACACCGGGGAGCTGTTTTTT
>TRBJ1-1|many|TRBV6-4|TRBD1
CTRDSRGNTEAFF
TGTACCAGGGACAGCAGAGGGAACACTGAAGCTTTCTTT
>TRBJ1-5|many|TRBV6-5|.
CASSQNAEAINQPQHF
TGTGCCAGCAGTCAGAACGCTGAAGCAATCAATCAGCCCCAGCATTTT
>TRBJ2-2|many|TRBV24-1|.
CATSEAGTTGELFF
TGTGCCACCAGTGAGGCCGGGACCACCGGGGAGCTGTTTTTT
>TRBJ2-5|many|TRBV2|.
CASGAGETQYF
TGTGCCAGCGGGGCGGGGGAGACCCAGTACTTC
>TRBJ2-4|many|TRBV28|TRBD1
CASRPSPGTAENIQYF
TGTGCCAGCAGGCCTTCTCCTGGGACAGCAGAAAACATTCAGTACTTC
>TRBJ2-7|many|TRBV6-1|TRBD1
CASSEEVLTGTGYEQYF
TGTGCCAGCAGTGAAGAAGTTTTAACCGGGACAGGCTACGAGCAGTACTTC
>TRBJ2-5|many|TRBV6-5|TRBD1
CASSPGTGPQETQYF
TGTGCCAGCAGCCCCGGGACAGGGCCACAAGAGACCCAGTACTTC
>TRBJ2-7|.|TRBV28|.
CASSLISGSSEQYF
TGTGCCAGCAGTTTAATCTCAGGGTCGAGCGAGCAGTACTTC
>TRBJ1-2|many|TRBV3-1|TRBD1
CASSPSDREGGGYTF
TGTGCCAGCAGCCCCAGTGACAGGGAAGGTGGTGGCTACACCTTC
>TRBJ2-7|.|TRBV3-1|.
CASSQIAVGSYEQYF
TGTGCCAGCAGCCAAATAGCGGTAGGCTCCTACGAGCAGTACTTC
>TRBJ1-2|many|TRBV28|TRBD1
CASSPIRQGRGYGYTF
TGTGCCAGCAGCCCTATTAGACAGGGGAGGGGCTATGGCTACACCTTC
>TRBJ2-7|few|TRBV10-3|.
CAISVAQDTGYEQYF
TGTGCCATCAGTGTGGCGCAGGATACGGGCTACGAGCAGTACTTC
>TRBJ2-7|many|TRBV30|TRBD2
CAWSGTSGTSEQYF
TGTGCCTGGAGTGGTACTAGCGGGACCTCCGAGCAGTACTTC
>TRBJ1-5|many|TRBV2|.
CASAREKSNQPQHF
TGTGCCAGCGCCAGGGAGAAAAGCAATCAGCCCCAGCATTTT
>TRBJ1-2|many|TRBV4-1|.
CASSQETAANYGYTF
TGCGCCAGCAGCCAAGAAACAGCCGCTAACTATGGCTACACCTTC
>TRBJ1-1|.|TRBV28|.
CASKDAIMNTEAFF
TGTGCCAGCAAAGACGCCATTATGAACACTGAAGCTTTCTTT
>TRBJ2-7|many|TRBV30|TRBD2
CAWSPGLAGEEQYF
TGTGCCTGGAGCCCGGGACTAGCGGGAGAAGAGCAGTACTTC
>TRBJ2-7|many|TRBV7-9|TRBD1
CASSHGTASYEQYF
TGTGCCAGCAGCCACGGGACAGCCTCCTACGAGCAGTACTTC
>TRBJ1-1|many|TRBV6-2/TRBV6-3|.
CASSLPPTAPNEAFF
TGTGCCAGCAGTCTGCCCCCGACAGCTCCGAATGAAGCTTTCTTT
>TRBJ1-1|few|TRBV6-1|TRBD1
CASKNRGRTEAFF
TGTGCCAGCAAGAACAGGGGGCGGACTGAAGCTTTCTTT
>TRBJ2-7|many|TRBV5-1|.
CTSSLEAPRTREQYF
TGCACCAGCAGCTTGGAAGCCCCTAGGACTCGGGAGCAGTACTTC
>TRBJ1-1|many|TRBV6-5|TRBD1
CASSYGDRVAGAFF
TGTGCCAGCAGTTACGGGGACAGGGTGGCCGGAGCTTTCTTT
>TRBJ1-1|.|TRBV6-1|.
CASSERSRNEAFF
TGTGCCAGCAGTGAAAGGAGCAGGAACGAAGCTTTCTTT
>TRBJ2-7|many|TRBV15|.
CATSRVNSPSYEQYF
TGTGCCACCAGCAGAGTGAACAGTCCATCCTACGAGCAGTACTTC
>TRBJ2-7|many|TRBV14|.
CASSQGGGGGLYEQYF
TGTGCCAGCAGCCAAGGTGGAGGCGGGGGCCTGTACGAGCAGTACTTC